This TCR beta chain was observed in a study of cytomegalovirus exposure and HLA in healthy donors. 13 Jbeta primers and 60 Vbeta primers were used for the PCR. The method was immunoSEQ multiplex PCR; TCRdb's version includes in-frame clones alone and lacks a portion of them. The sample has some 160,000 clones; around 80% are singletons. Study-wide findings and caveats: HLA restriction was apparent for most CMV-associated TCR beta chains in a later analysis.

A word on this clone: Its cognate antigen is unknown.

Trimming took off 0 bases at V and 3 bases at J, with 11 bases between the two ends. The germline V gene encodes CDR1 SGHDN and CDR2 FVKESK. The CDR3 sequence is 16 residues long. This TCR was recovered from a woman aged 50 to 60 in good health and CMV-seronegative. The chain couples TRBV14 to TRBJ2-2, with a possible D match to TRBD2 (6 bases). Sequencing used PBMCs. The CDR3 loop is CASSQDWRDYTGELFF. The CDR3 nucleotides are TGTGCCAGCAGCCAAGATTGGCGGGATTACACCGGGGAGCTGTTTTTT. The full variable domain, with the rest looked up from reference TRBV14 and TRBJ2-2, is EAGVTQFPSHSVIEKGQTVTLRCDPISGHDNLYWYRRVMGKEIKFLLHFVKESKQDESGMPNNRFLAERTGGTYSTLKVQPAELEDSGVYFCASSQDWRDYTGELFFGEGSRLTVL.